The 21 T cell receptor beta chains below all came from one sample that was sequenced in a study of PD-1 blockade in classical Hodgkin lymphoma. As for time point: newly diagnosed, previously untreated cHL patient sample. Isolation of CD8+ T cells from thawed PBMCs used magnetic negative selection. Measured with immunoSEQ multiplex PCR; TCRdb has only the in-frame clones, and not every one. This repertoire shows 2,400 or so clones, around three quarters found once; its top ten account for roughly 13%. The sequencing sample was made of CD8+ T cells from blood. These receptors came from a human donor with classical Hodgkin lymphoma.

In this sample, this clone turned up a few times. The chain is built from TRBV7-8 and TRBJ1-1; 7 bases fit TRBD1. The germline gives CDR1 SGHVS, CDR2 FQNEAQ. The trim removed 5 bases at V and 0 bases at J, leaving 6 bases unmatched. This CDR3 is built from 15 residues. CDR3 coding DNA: TGTGCCAGCAGCCCGGGACAGTACATGAACACTGAAGCTTTCTTT. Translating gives CASSPGQYMNTEAFF. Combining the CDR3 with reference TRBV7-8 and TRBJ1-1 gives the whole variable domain GAGVSQSPRYKVAKRGQDVALRCDPISGHVSLFWYQQALGQGPEFLTYFQNEAQLDKSGLPSDRFFAERPEGSVSTLKIQRTQQEDSAVYLCASSPGQYMNTEAFFGQGTRLTVV.

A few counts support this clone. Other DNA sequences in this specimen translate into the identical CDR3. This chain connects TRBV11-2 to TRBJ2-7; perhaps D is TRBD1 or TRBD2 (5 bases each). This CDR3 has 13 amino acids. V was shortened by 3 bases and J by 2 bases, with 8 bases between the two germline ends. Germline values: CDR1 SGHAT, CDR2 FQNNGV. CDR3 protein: CASSFGTTYEQYF. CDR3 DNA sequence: TGTGCCAGCAGCTTCGGGACCACCTACGAGCAGTACTTC.

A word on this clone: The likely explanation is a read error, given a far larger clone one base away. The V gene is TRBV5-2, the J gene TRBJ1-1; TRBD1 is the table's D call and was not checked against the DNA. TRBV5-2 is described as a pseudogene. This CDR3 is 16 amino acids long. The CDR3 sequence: CASSQPGQGRLAEAFF. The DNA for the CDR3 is TGTGCCAGCAGCCAACCCGGACAGGGAAGACTGGCTGAAGCTTTCTTT.

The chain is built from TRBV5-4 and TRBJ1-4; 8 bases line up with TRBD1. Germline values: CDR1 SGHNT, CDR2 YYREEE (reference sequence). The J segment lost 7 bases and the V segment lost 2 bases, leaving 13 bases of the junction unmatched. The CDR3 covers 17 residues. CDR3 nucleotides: TGTGCCAGCAGCTTAAGGACAGGGCAAGGGCGGAGTGAAAAACTGTTTTTT. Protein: CASSLRTGQGRSEKLFF. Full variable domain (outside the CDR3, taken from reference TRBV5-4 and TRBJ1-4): ETGVTQSPTHLIKTRGQQVTLRCSSQSGHNTVSWYQQALGQGPQFIFQYYREEENGRGNFPPRFSGLQFPNYSSELNVNALELDDSALYLCASSLRTGQGRSEKLFFGSGTQLSVL.

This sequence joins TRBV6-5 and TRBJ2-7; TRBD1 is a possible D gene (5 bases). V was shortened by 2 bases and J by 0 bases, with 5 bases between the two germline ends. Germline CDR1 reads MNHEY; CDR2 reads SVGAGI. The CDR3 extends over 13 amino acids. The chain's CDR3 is CASSYDSSYEQYF. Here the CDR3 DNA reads TGTGCCAGCAGTTACGACAGCTCCTACGAGCAGTACTTC.

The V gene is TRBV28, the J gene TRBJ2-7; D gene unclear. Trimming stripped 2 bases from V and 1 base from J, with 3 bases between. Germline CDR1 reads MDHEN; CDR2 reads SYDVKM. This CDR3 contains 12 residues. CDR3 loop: CASSLGSYEQYF. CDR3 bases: TGTGCCAGCAGTTTAGGGTCCTACGAGCAGTACTTC.

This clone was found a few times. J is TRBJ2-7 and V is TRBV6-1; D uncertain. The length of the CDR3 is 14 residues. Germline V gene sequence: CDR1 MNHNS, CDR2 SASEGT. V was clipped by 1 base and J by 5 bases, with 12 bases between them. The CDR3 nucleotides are TGTGCCAGCAGTGAAGAGGACCCTACCGACGAGCAGTACTTC. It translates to CASSEEDPTDEQYF.

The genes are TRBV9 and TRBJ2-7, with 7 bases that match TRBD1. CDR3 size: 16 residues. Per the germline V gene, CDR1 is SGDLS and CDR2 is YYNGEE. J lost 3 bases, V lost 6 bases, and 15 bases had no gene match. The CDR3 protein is CASTPESGTAIYEQYF. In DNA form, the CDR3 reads TGTGCCAGCACCCCCGAGTCCGGGACAGCCATCTACGAGCAGTACTTC.

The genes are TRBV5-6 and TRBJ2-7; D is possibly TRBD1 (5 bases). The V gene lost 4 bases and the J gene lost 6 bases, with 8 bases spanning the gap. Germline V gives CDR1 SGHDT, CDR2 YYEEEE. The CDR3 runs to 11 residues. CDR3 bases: TGTGCCAGCAGCCCAGGGCGCGAGCAGTACTTC. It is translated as CASSPGREQYF.

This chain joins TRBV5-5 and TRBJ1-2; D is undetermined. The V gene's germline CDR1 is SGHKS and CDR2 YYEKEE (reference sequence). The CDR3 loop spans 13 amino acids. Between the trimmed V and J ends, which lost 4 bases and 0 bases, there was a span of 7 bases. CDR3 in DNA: TGTGCCAGCAGCCGTGACACTAACTATGGCTACACCTTC. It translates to CASSRDTNYGYTF.

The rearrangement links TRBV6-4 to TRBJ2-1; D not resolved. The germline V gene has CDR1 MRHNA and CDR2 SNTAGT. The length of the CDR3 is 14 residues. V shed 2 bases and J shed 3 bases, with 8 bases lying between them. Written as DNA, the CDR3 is TGTGCCAGCAGTGACAGGGCAGACTACAATGAGCAGTTCTTC. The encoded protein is CASSDRADYNEQFF.

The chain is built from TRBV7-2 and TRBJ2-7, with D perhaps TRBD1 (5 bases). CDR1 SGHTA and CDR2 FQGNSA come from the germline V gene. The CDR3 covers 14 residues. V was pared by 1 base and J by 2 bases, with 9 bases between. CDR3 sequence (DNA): TGTGCCAGCAGCTTAGGGCAGGGCACCTACGAGCAGTACTTC. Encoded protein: CASSLGQGTYEQYF.

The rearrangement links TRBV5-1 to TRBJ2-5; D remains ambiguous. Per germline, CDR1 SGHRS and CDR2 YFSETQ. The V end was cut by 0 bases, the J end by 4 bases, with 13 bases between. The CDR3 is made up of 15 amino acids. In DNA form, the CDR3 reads TGCGCCAGCAGCTTGGTGGGCGCAGCCAGAGAGACCCAGTACTTC. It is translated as CASSLVGAARETQYF.

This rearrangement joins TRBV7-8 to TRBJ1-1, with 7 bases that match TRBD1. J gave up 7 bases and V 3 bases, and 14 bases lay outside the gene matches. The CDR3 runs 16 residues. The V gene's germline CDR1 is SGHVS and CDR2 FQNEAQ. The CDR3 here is CASSFRLDRDSIEAFF. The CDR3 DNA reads TGTGCCAGCAGCTTCCGCCTTGACAGGGACTCTATTGAAGCTTTCTTT.

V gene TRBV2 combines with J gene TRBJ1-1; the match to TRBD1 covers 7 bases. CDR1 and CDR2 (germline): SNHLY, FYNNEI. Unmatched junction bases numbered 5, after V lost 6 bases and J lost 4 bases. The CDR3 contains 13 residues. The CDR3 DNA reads TGTGCCAGCAGGACAGGGACGGGCACTGAAGCTTTCTTT. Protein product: CASRTGTGTEAFF.

The CDR3 reads CASRTNYGYTF. CDR3 DNA: TGTGCCAGCAGGACGAACTATGGCTACACCTTC. The V gene is TRBV6-1, the J gene TRBJ1-2; no firm D call. This CDR3 is built from 11 residues. V was cut by 6 bases and J by 2 bases, with 4 bases left in between. Per germline, CDR1 MNHNS and CDR2 SASEGT.

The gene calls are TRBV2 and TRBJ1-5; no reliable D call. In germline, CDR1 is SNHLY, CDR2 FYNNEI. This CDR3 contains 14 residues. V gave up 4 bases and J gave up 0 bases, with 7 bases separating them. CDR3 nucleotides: TGTGCCAGCAGTGTTACAGATAGCAATCAGCCCCAGCATTTT. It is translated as CASSVTDSNQPQHF.

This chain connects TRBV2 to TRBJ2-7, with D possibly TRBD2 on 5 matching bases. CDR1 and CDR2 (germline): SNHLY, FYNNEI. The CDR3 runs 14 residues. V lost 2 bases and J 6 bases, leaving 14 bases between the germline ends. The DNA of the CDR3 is TGTGCCAGCAGTGAATCGGGGTTACGGGGCGAGCAGTACTTC. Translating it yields CASSESGLRGEQYF. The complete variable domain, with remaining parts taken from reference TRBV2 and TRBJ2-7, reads EPEVTQTPSHQVTQMGQEVILRCVPISNHLYFYWYRQILGQKVEFLVSFYNNEISEKSEIFDDQFSVERPDGSNFTLKIRSTKLEDSAMYFCASSESGLRGEQYFGPGTRLTVT.

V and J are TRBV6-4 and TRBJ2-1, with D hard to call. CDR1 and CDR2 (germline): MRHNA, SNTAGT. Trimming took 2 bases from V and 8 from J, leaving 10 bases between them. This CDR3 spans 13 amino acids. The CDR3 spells CASSDGVAHEQFF. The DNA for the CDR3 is TGTGCCAGCAGTGACGGGGTTGCCCATGAGCAGTTCTTC.

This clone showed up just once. For the CDR3, the DNA is TGTGCCAGCAATGGACAGGGCATCAACCAGCCCCAGCATTTT. This gives the protein CASNGQGINQPQHF. This rearrangement joins TRBV2 to TRBJ1-5; 8 positions match TRBD1. This CDR3 has 14 residues. Germline CDR1 and CDR2: SNHLY and FYNNEI. V dropped 7 bases and J dropped 7; count of bases not matched to a gene: 9.

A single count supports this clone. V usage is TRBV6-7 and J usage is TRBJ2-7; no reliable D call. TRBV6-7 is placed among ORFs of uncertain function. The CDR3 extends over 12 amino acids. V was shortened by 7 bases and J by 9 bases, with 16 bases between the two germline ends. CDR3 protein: CASTPGRPGQYF. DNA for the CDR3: TGTGCCAGCACACCGGGCCGCCCGGGGCAGTACTTC.